Reported below is one TCR beta chain. The CDR3 runs to 14 residues. The V gene's germline CDR1 is GTSNPN and CDR2 SVGIG (reference sequence). Trimming removed 6 bases at V and 2 bases at J, with 11 bases between. This sample was included in a study of radiotherapy plus CTLA-4 blockade in lung cancer. TCRdb's copy holds only in-frame clones and misses some; the assay was immunoSEQ multiplex PCR. The table includes 80,000 to 100,000 clones, 88% detected once. The source of this sequence is a human donor with non-small cell lung cancer that progressed on radiotherapy plus ipilimumab. This specimen consisted of peripheral blood, obtained from a patient treated with radiotherapy plus ipilimumab. The V call is TRBV30, the J call TRBJ2-6, with D perhaps TRBD2 (6 bases). The CDR3 coding sequence is TGTGCCTGCGGGAGCGGCCCTGGGGCCAACGTCCTGACTTTC. It specifies CACGSGPGANVLTF.